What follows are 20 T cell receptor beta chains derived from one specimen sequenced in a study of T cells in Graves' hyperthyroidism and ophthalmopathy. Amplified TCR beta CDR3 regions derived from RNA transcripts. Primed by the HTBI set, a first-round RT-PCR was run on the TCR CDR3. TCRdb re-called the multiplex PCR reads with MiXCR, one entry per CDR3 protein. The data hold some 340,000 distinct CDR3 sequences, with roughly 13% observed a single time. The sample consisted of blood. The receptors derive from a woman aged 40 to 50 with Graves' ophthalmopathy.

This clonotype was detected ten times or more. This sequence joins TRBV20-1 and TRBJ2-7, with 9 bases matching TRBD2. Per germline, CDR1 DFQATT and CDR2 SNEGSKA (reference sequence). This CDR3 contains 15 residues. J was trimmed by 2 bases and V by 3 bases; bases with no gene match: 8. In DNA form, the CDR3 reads TGCAGTGCTAGGCCCACTAGCGGGCGCACCTACGAGCAGTACTTC. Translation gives CSARPTSGRTYEQYF.

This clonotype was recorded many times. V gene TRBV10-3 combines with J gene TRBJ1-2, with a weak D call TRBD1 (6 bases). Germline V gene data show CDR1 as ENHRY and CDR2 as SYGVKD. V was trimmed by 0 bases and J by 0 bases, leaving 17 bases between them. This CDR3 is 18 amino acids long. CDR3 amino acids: CAISESGNRAGANYGYTF. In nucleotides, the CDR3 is TGTGCCATCAGTGAGTCGGGGAACAGGGCCGGGGCTAACTATGGCTACACCTTC.

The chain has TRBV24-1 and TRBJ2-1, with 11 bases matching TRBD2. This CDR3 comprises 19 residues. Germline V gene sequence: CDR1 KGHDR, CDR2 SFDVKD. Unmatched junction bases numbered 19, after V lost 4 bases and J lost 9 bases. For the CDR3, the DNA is TGTGCCACCAGTGACACTGTGACTAATAGCGGGAGGGCCAAGGGTGAGCAGTTCTTC. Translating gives CATSDTVTNSGRAKGEQFF.

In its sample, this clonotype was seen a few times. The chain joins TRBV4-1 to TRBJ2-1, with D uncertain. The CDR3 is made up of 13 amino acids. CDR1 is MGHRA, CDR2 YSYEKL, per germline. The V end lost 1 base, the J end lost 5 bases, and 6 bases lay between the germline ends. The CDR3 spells CASSQGIDNEQFF. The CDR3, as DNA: TGCGCCAGCAGCCAAGGAATTGACAATGAGCAGTTCTTC.

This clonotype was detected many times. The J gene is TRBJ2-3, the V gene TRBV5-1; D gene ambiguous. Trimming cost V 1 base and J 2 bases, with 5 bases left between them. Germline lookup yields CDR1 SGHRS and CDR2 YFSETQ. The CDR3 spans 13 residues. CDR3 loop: CASSLQHTDTQYF. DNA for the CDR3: TGCGCCAGCAGCTTGCAGCACACAGATACGCAGTATTTT.

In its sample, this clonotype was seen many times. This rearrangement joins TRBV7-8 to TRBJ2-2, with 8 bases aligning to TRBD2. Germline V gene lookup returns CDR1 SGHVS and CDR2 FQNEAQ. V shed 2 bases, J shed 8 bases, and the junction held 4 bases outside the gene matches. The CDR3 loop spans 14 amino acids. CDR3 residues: CASSLILAGGELFF. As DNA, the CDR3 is TGTGCCAGCAGCTTAATTCTAGCGGGTGGGGAGCTGTTTTTT. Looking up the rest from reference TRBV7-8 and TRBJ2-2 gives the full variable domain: GAGVSQSPRYKVAKRGQDVALRCDPISGHVSLFWYQQALGQGPEFLTYFQNEAQLDKSGLPSDRFFAERPEGSVSTLKIQRTQQEDSAVYLCASSLILAGGELFFGEGSRLTVL.

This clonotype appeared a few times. The CDR3 protein is CASSSTSKEQFF. In DNA form, the CDR3 reads TGTGCCAGCAGCTCAACTAGCAAAGAGCAGTTCTTC. The chain employs TRBV7-9 and TRBJ2-1, with TRBD2 as a possible D gene (6 bases). This CDR3 comprises 12 residues. The V end was cut by 4 bases, the J end by 10 bases, with 11 bases between. CDR1 and CDR2 from the germline V gene are SEHNR and FQNEAQ (reference sequence).

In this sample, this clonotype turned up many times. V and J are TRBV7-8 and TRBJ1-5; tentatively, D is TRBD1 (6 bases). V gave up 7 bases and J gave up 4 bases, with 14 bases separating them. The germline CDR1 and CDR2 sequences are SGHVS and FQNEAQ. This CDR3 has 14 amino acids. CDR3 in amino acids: CASTRTESNQPQHF. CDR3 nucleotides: TGTGCCAGCACCCGGACAGAGTCTAATCAGCCCCAGCATTTT.

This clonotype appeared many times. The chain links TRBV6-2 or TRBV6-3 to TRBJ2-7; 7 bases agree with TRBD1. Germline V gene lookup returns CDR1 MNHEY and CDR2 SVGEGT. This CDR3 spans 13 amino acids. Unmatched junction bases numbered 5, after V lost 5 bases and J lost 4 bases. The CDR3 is CASSTTGWYEQYF. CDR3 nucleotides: TGTGCCAGCAGTACGACAGGGTGGTACGAGCAGTACTTC.

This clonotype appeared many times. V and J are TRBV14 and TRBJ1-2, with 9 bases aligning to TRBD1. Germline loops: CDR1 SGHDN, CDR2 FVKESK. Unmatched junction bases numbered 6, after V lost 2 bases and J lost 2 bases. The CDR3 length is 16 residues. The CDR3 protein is CASSQKGQGRNYGYTF. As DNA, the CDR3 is TGTGCCAGCAGCCAAAAGGGACAGGGCAGAAACTATGGCTACACCTTC.

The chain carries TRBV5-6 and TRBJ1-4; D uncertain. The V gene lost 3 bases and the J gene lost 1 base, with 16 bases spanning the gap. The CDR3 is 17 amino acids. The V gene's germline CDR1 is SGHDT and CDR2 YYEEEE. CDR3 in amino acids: CASSSTALGVTNEKLFF. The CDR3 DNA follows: TGTGCCAGCAGCTCAACTGCTTTAGGTGTAACTAATGAAAAACTGTTTTTT.

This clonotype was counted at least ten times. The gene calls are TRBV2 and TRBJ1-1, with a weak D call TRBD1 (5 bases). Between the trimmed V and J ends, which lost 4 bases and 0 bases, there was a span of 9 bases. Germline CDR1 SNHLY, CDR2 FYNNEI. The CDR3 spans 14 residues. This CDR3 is CASSGGLLNTEAFF. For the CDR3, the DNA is TGTGCCAGCAGTGGGGGACTCTTGAACACTGAAGCTTTCTTT.

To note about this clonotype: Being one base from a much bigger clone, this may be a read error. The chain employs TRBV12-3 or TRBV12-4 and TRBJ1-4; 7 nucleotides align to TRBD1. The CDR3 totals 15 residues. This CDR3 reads CASSPGRDSYEKLYF. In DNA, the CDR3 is TGTGCCAGCAGTCCCGGTAGGGACAGCTATGAAAAACTGTATTTT.

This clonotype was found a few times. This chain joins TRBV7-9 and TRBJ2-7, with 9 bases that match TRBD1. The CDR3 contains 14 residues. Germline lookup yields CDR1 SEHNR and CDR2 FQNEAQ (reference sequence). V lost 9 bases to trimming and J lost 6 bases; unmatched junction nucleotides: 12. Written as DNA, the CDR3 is TGTGCCAGTACGGTTCCCGGGACAGGGCGCGAGCAGTACTTC. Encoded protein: CASTVPGTGREQYF. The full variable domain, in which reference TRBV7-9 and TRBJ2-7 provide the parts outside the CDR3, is DTGVSQNPRHKITKRGQNVTFRCDPISEHNRLYWYRQTLGQGPEFLTYFQNEAQLEKSRLLSDRFSAERPKGSFSTLEIQRTEQGDSAMYLCASTVPGTGREQYFGPGTRLTVT.

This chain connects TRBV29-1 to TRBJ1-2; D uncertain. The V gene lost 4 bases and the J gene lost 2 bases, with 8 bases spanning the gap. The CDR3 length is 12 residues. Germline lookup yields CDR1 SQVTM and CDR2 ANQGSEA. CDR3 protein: CSVAGGNYGYTF. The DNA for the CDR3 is TGCAGCGTTGCGGGCGGCAACTATGGCTACACCTTC.

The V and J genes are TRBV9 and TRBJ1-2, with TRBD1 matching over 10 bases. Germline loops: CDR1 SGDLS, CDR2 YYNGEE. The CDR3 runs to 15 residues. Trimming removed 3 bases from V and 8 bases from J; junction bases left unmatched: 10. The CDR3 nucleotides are TGTGCCAGCAGCGGAACGCTGGACAGGGGGAGAGGCTACACCTTC. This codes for CASSGTLDRGRGYTF.

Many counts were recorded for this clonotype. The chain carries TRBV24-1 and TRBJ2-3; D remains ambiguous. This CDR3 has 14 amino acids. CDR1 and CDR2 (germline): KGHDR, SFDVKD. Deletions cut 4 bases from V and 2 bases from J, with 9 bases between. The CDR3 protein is CATSDARDTDTQYF. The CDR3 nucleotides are TGTGCCACCAGTGACGCGCGAGACACAGATACGCAGTATTTT.

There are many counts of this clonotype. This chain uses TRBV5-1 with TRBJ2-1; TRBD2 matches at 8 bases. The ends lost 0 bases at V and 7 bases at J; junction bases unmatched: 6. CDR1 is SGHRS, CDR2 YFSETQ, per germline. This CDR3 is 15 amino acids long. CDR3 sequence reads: CASSLVGRAWNEQFF. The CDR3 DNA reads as TGCGCCAGCAGCTTGGTCGGGAGGGCCTGGAATGAGCAGTTCTTC.

Here the CDR3 reads CASSPRQEAYNEQFF. The DNA for the CDR3 is TGTGCCAGCAGTCCACGACAGGAGGCTTACAATGAGCAGTTCTTC. The V call is TRBV28, the J call TRBJ2-1; TRBD1 might be the D (6 bases). CDR3 size: 15 residues. Germline values: CDR1 MDHEN, CDR2 SYDVKM. With 5 bases removed from V and 4 bases from J, the gap between germline ends came to 15 bases.

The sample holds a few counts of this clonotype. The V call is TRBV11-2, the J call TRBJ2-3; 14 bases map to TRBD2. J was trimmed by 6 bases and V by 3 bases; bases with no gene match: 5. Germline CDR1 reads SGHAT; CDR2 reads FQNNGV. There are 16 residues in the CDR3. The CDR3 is CASSLTSGRGGDTQYF. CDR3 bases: TGTGCCAGCAGCTTGACTAGCGGGAGGGGGGGGGATACGCAGTATTTT.